The clone carrying this T cell receptor beta chain was seen just once. Patients of the Seattle cohort, enrolled during active infection, were followed longitudinally. The data derive from a study of blood T cell repertoires in COVID-19. In the original workflow: For nucleated cells, counts were estimated from reference gene primer amplification. Produced via immunoSEQ multiplex PCR; TCRdb's table is partial and in-frame only. The DNA was the basis for D and trimming; V, J and clone size are from that table. The sample includes 100,000 or so clones, 80% to 95% of them seen just once. The CDR3 covers 14 residues. Trimming pared 4 bases from V and 7 bases from J, leaving 16 bases between. Germline V gene lookup returns CDR1 SNHLY and CDR2 FYNNEI.

Sequencing used peripheral blood. The rearrangement links TRBV2 to TRBJ1-2; a weak D match, TRBD1 (5 bases). The source is a woman between 45 and 60 years old with COVID-19, enrolled during active disease. The CDR3 is CASSALGGSSGYTF. CDR3 DNA: TGTGCCAGCAGTGCCCTGGGGGGGTCTAGTGGCTACACCTTC.